This T cell receptor beta chain was profiled in a study of T cell changes during pregnancy in multiple sclerosis. Libraries were prepared by immunoSEQ multiplex PCR; TCRdb keeps only in-frame clonotypes and omits some of them. The sample includes approximately 15,000 clones, 84% of them seen just once. Germline assignment: CDR1 MGHDK and CDR2 SYGVNS. The V and J ends lost 1 base and 7 bases, in that order; junction bases with no gene match: 11. CDR3 length: 16 residues. The sequencing used CD8+ T cells from peripheral blood mononuclear cells, collected in the third trimester of pregnancy. The sequence was obtained from a female donor in good health, enrolled as a control in a pregnancy study. The chain combines TRBV25-1 with TRBJ1-2, with 8 bases matching TRBD1. The CDR3 DNA follows: TGTGCCAGCAGTGAATTTCAGTCGACAGGGGAGTTTGGCTACACCTTC. It specifies CASSEFQSTGEFGYTF.